These 2 T cell receptor beta chains were sequenced from one sample in a study of PD-1 blockade in classical Hodgkin lymphoma. Each and every patient relapsed after autologous stem cell transplantation, and patients got differing brentuximab vedotin exposure. The table came from immunoSEQ multiplex PCR; TCRdb's copy has only in-frame clones and leaves some out. The data contain 20,000 to 25,000 clones, 81% of them seen just once; the ten biggest clones take up around 20%. Here the sequenced sample was peripheral blood mononuclear cells (PBMCs), taken before the second cycle of nivolumab. The receptors were gathered from a human donor with classical Hodgkin lymphoma.

This clone came up once. The rearrangement joins TRBV2 to TRBJ2-2; TRBD2 might be the D (5 bases). V lost 10 bases, J lost 0 bases, and 12 bases lay in between. The CDR3 runs to 14 residues. Germline V gives CDR1 SNHLY, CDR2 FYNNEI. Here the CDR3 DNA reads TGTGCCAACAAGGAGGCAGCGAACACCGGGGAGCTGTTTTTT. This sequence encodes CANKEAANTGELFF.

This clone occurred a few times. This chain uses TRBV5-1 with TRBJ1-6; D gene uncertain. Germline V gene data show CDR1 as SGHRS and CDR2 as YFSETQ. The CDR3 has 16 amino acids. V was shortened by 1 base and J by 7 bases, with 15 bases between the two germline ends. The CDR3 loop reads CASSLSSLNLNSPLHF. In DNA form, the CDR3 reads TGCGCCAGCAGCTTGTCTTCTCTGAACCTCAATTCACCCCTCCACTTT.